One and the same sample provided the 16 T cell receptor beta chains below, sequenced in a study of molecular identifiers for immune sequencing clone quantification. TCRdb processed the PCR reads anew with MiXCR; each CDR3 protein has one entry. The sample carries hundreds of thousands of distinct CDR3 sequences, just under 20% recorded once. The sequenced material came from naive CD8+ T cells from blood, with Jurkat cell RNA spiked in. Described subset: FACS-sorted CD8+CD4-CCR7+CD45RA+ naive T cells. The receptors shown here come from a human donor in good health. Some libraries in this study had Jurkat cell RNA spiked in.

The chain uses TRBV29-1 and TRBJ2-1; D is undetermined. Trimming stripped 1 base from V and 6 bases from J, with 10 bases between. Germline V gene lookup returns CDR1 SQVTM and CDR2 ANQGSEA. The CDR3 sequence is 13 residues long. CDR3 nucleotides: TGCAGCGTTGAAGTCGGAGCTGGCAATGAGCAGTTCTTC. Amino acids: CSVEVGAGNEQFF.

This clonotype was counted many times. The chain joins TRBV28 to TRBJ1-1; TRBD1 matches 8 bases. This CDR3 comprises 16 residues. The germline V gene has CDR1 MDHEN and CDR2 SYDVKM. V gave up 6 bases and J gave up 0 bases; unmatched junction bases: 9. As DNA, the CDR3 is TGTGCCAGCAGGGACAGGGTGTTCGGGATGAACACTGAAGCTTTCTTT. The encoded protein is CASRDRVFGMNTEAFF.

The rearrangement joins TRBV7-9 to TRBJ2-1, with TRBD1 matching over 7 bases. The CDR3 totals 14 residues. The ends lost 1 base at V and 7 bases at J; junction bases unmatched: 4. Germline lookup yields CDR1 SEHNR and CDR2 FQNEAQ (reference sequence). CDR3 protein: CASSLVTGVNEQFF. The CDR3 bases are TGTGCCAGCAGCTTAGTAACAGGGGTAAATGAGCAGTTCTTC.

Concerning this clonotype: A read error is possible here, since a much larger clone lies one base away. The J gene is TRBJ1-2, the V gene TRBV2; 11 positions match TRBD1. The germline gives CDR1 SNHLY, CDR2 FYNNEI. V trimming: 8 bases; J trimming: 4 bases; junction bases outside the gene matches: 3. The CDR3 length is 13 residues. CDR3 sequence reads: CASLGTGGYGYTF. CDR3 coding DNA: TGTGCCAGCTTAGGGACAGGGGGCTATGGCTACACCTTC.

This clonotype was seen repeatedly, ten times or more. This sequence joins TRBV6-5 and TRBJ2-2; D remains ambiguous. Germline loops: CDR1 MNHEY, CDR2 SVGAGI. V shed 5 bases and J shed 0 bases, with 16 bases lying between them. The CDR3 has 17 residues. The CDR3 region has the DNA TGTGCCAGCAGTCCAACCGACCTTACCGCGAACACCGGGGAGCTGTTTTTT. Protein sequence: CASSPTDLTANTGELFF.

This clonotype was recorded at least ten times. The chain employs TRBV7-9 and TRBJ1-5; D is unresolved. V shed 4 bases and J shed 0 bases, with 7 bases lying between them. The CDR3 is 14 residues long. Looked up from germline, CDR1 is SEHNR and CDR2 is FQNEAQ (reference sequence). CDR3 loop: CASSSDDSNQPQHF. The CDR3 DNA reads as TGTGCCAGCAGCTCTGACGATAGCAATCAGCCCCAGCATTTT.

This clonotype was picked up many times. The V and J genes are TRBV5-1 and TRBJ2-5, with 10 positions matching TRBD1. The CDR3 is made up of 18 amino acids. V was pared by 0 bases and J by 5 bases, with 13 bases of the junction left unmatched. Germline-derived CDR1 and CDR2 are SGHRS and YFSETQ. Here the CDR3 DNA reads TGCGCCAGCAGCTTGGACCTTCTCCGGGACAGGGGCTACGAGACCCAGTACTTC. Translated, it gives CASSLDLLRDRGYETQYF.

This clonotype has more than one count but fewer than ten. The rearrangement links TRBV30 to TRBJ1-2, with TRBD1 matching 7 bases. Germline assignment: CDR1 GTSNPN and CDR2 SVGIG (reference sequence). CDR3 size: 16 residues. The ends lost 0 bases at V and 0 bases at J; junction bases unmatched: 7. CDR3 region: CAWSVLGTDPNYGYTF. The CDR3 region has the DNA TGTGCCTGGAGTGTACTAGGGACAGATCCTAACTATGGCTACACCTTC.

This clonotype appeared many times. The chain uses TRBV13 and TRBJ2-2, with 8 positions matching TRBD2. Germline V gives CDR1 PRHDT, CDR2 FYEKMQ (reference sequence). J lost 5 bases, V lost 3 bases, and 5 bases had no gene match. This CDR3 is 15 amino acids long. The chain's CDR3 is CASSLASGWTGELFF. The CDR3 nucleotides read TGTGCCAGCAGCTTGGCTAGCGGGTGGACCGGGGAGCTGTTTTTT.

This clonotype was detected a few times. V is TRBV6-2 or TRBV6-3 and J is TRBJ2-3, with 8 bases lining up with TRBD2. Germline assignment: CDR1 MNHEY and CDR2 SVGEGT. The length of the CDR3 is 16 residues. The trim removed 7 bases at V and 2 bases at J, leaving 11 bases unmatched. The CDR3 reads CASTRWVAGNTDTQYF. DNA for the CDR3: TGTGCCAGCACTCGTTGGGTAGCGGGAAACACAGATACGCAGTATTTT.

This clonotype was picked up many times. For the CDR3, the DNA is TGCGCCAGCAGCCAAGACCCGGGGGGGACCAGCTCCTACGAGCAGTACTTC. Translating gives CASSQDPGGTSSYEQYF. The J gene is TRBJ2-7, the V gene TRBV4-3; 8 nucleotides agree with TRBD2. Trimming at V came to 0 bases and at J to 0 bases, leaving 7 bases not matched to a gene. The CDR3 length is 17 residues. Germline assignment: CDR1 LGHNA and CDR2 YSLEER.

At least ten counts were recorded for this clonotype. The V call is TRBV30, the J call TRBJ2-1; D is unclear. V gave up 1 base and J gave up 7 bases, with 5 bases separating them. The CDR3 sequence is 11 residues long. The germline V gene encodes CDR1 GTSNPN and CDR2 SVGIG (reference sequence). In nucleotides, the CDR3 is TGTGCCTGGAGTGGACTTAATGAGCAGTTCTTC. Its protein is CAWSGLNEQFF.

This clonotype was picked up many times. This chain links TRBV6-4 with TRBJ2-5, with 8 nucleotides matching TRBD2. CDR1 and CDR2 (germline): MRHNA, SNTAGT. This CDR3 region has 16 residues. V lost 3 bases, J lost 2 bases, and 8 bases stayed unmatched. The CDR3 region has the DNA TGTGCCAGCAGTGAGGTCGGGGGGGCTCTTCAAGAGACCCAGTACTTC. It codes for CASSEVGGALQETQYF.

The table lists this clonotype with a few counts. The genes are TRBV27 and TRBJ2-3; 11 nucleotides agree with TRBD2. CDR3 length: 18 amino acids. V lost 1 base to trimming and J lost 2 bases; unmatched junction nucleotides: 8. Germline values: CDR1 MNHEY, CDR2 SMNVEV (reference sequence). The CDR3 loop reads CASSLWATTSGVTDTQYF. CDR3 bases: TGTGCCAGCAGTTTATGGGCTACGACTAGCGGGGTCACAGATACGCAGTATTTT.

This clonotype has ten or more counts. V is TRBV7-3 and J is TRBJ2-3; D is undetermined. V lost 4 bases and J 3 bases, leaving 17 bases between the germline ends. CDR1 SGHTA and CDR2 FQGTGA come from the germline V gene. The CDR3 has 16 residues. This chain's CDR3 is CASSSSLEVRTDTQYF. In DNA form, the CDR3 reads TGTGCCAGCAGCTCCTCCCTAGAAGTCAGAACAGATACGCAGTATTTT. The entire variable domain, with the rest obtained from reference TRBV7-3 and TRBJ2-3, is as follows: GAGVSQTPSNKVTEKGKYVELRCDPISGHTALYWYRQSLGQGPEFLIYFQGTGAADDSGLPNDRFFAVRPEGSVSTLKIQRTERGDSAVYLCASSSSLEVRTDTQYFGPGTRLTVL.

Regarding this clonotype: A much larger clone differs from this one at a single base, so this may be a read error. The gene calls are TRBV2 and TRBJ2-3, with 7 bases lining up with TRBD2. CDR1 is SNHLY and CDR2 is FYNNEI in the germline V gene. The CDR3 runs 15 residues. The CDR3, as DNA: TGTGCCAGCAGTGCCTGGGGGGGAAGCACAGATACGCAGTGTTTT. This encodes CASSAWGGSTDTQCF.